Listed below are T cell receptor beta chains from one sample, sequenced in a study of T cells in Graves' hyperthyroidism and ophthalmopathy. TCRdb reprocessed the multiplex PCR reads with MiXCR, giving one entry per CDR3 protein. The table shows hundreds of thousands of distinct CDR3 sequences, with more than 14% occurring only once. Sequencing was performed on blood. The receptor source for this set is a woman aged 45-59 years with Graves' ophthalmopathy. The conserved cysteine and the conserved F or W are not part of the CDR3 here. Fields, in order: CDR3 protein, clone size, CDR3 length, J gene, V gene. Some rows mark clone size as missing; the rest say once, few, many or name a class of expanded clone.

ASSPTYLDGNYGYT many 14 TRBJ1-2 TRBV27
ASRRGYDTEAF many 11 TRBJ1-1 TRBV10-2
ASSLEGRVDSPLH . 13 TRBJ1-6 TRBV27
ASSVTSGRQAGELF . 14 TRBJ2-2 TRBV9
ASSFNTGAEGYT few 12 TRBJ1-2 TRBV12-3/TRBV12-4
ASRDSGRPYEQY few 12 TRBJ2-7 TRBV12-3/TRBV12-4
ASSLRQPLNTGELF many 14 TRBJ2-2 TRBV7-9
ASSLAGGRANTGELF many 15 TRBJ2-2 TRBV5-1
ASSQVTSGSTYEQH . 14 TRBJ2-7 TRBV4-3
ASSDNYRDRGSDNEQF many 16 TRBJ2-1 TRBV11-2
ATSRDRLAGAYEQY few 14 TRBJ2-7 TRBV15
ASGLSLAGDPGQF . 13 TRBJ2-1 TRBV12-5
AWRGLASAGELF many 12 TRBJ2-2 TRBV30
ACGGSLNTEAF many 11 TRBJ1-1 TRBV30
ASRTKSGGNTEAF few 13 TRBJ1-1 TRBV27
ASSQDGTGAGT many 11 TRBJ1-2 TRBV3-1
SVARGASYEQY few 11 TRBJ2-7 TRBV29-1
ASSSSGRARETQY few 13 TRBJ2-5 TRBV5-8
ASSARDRDDGYT . 12 TRBJ1-2 TRBV7-9
ASSLIGTPIPSYEQY many 15 TRBJ2-7 TRBV7-2
ASSLSGSGAGNIQY few 14 TRBJ2-4 TRBV7-3
ASAGTVAADTQY many 12 TRBJ2-3 TRBV12-5
SVVGNYNEQF . 10 TRBJ2-1 TRBV29-1
ASSWTSGSREQF . 12 TRBJ2-1 TRBV7-2
ASTRKAGANTGELF few 14 TRBJ2-2 TRBV2
ASSLWGGEGYNEQF many 14 TRBJ2-1 TRBV28
SVDSGLAGPYEQY few 13 TRBJ2-7 TRBV29-1
ASSTSASGSNEQF few 13 TRBJ2-1 TRBV19
ASSQDRGQRNEQF many 13 TRBJ2-1 TRBV4-3
ASSEGTGSPPDYGYT . 15 TRBJ1-2 TRBV2
ASRRRDGRTQY many 11 TRBJ2-5 TRBV28
ASSRTGTSVNPNEQF . 15 TRBJ2-1 TRBV6-1
ASSRTGETEAF . 11 TRBJ1-1 TRBV18
ASSKGLAGGQADTQY many 15 TRBJ2-3 TRBV6-2/TRBV6-3
AWRVQGRDDGYT many 12 TRBJ1-2 TRBV30
ASSPLPRQLYTDTQY many 15 TRBJ2-3 TRBV18
ASSPLWGPAYEQY . 13 TRBJ2-7 TRBV28
ASSLHILGQGTDTQY many 15 TRBJ2-3 TRBV7-3
ASSNLAGYNEQF once 12 TRBJ2-1 TRBV5-1
ASSFGQGAGGYT once 12 TRBJ1-2 TRBV12-3/TRBV12-4
ASSTHGLAGGPEQY few 14 TRBJ2-7 TRBV27
SVTQGAYGYT few 10 TRBJ1-2 TRBV29-1
SAPGGVTGELF . 11 TRBJ2-2 TRBV29-1
ASSDPVFNEKLF . 12 TRBJ1-4 TRBV19
SVASGRETQY many 10 TRBJ2-5 TRBV29-1
ASSSGGGRATDTQY . 14 TRBJ2-3 TRBV12-3/TRBV12-4
ASRSGLASTDTQY . 13 TRBJ2-3 TRBV7-8
ASSLSGRAQETQY many 13 TRBJ2-5 TRBV7-2